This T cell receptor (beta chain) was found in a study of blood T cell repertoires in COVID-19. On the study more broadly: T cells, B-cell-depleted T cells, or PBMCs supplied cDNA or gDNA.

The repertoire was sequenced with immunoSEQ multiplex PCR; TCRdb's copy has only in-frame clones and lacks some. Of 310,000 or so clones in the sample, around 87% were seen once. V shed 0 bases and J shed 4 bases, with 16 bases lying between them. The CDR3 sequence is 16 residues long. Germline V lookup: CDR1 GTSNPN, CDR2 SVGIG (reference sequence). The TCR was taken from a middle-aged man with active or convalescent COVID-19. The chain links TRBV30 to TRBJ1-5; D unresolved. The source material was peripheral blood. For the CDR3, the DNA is TGTGCCTGGAGTGTAAGGTCCGGGTCGGGGAATCAGCCCCAGCATTTT. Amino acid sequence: CAWSVRSGSGNQPQHF.